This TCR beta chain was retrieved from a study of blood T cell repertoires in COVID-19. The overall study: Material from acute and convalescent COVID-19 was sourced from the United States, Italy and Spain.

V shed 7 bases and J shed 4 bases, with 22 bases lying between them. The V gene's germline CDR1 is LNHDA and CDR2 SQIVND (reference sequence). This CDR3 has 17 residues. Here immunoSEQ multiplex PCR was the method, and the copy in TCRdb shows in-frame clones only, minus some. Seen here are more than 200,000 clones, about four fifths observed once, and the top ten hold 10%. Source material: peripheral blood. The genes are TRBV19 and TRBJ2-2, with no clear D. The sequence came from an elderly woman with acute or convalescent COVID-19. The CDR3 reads CASKSRGELRSTGELFF. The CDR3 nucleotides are TGTGCCAGTAAAAGTCGTGGTGAATTGCGGAGCACCGGGGAGCTGTTTTTT. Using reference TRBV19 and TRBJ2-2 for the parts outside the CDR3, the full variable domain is DGGITQSPKYLFRKEGQNVTLSCEQNLNHDAMYWYRQDPGQGLRLIYYSQIVNDFQKGDIAEGYSVSREKKESFPLTVTSAQKNPTAFYLCASKSRGELRSTGELFFGEGSRLTVL.